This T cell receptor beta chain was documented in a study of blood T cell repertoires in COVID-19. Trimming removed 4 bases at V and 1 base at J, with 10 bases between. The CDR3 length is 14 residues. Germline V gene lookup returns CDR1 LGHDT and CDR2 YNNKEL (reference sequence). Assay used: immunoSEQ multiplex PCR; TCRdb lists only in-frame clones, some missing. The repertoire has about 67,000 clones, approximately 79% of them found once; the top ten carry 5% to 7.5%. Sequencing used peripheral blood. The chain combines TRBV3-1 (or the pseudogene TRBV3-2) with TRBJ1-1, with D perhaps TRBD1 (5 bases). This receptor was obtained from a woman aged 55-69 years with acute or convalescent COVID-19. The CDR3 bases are TGTGCCAGCAGCCTGGGGGGAGGGAACACTGAAGCTTTCTTT. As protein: CASSLGGGNTEAFF.